This is a list of T cell receptor beta chains from one sample in a study of blood T cells in healthy people across ages. TCRdb ran MiXCR on the 5' RACE reads and lists one entry per CDR3 protein. This sample carries roughly 720,000 distinct CDR3 sequences, roughly 53% of them seen once, and the ten largest clones take around 40%. Source material: blood. Source of these receptors: a man older than 75 in good health. Both conserved end residues are part of each CDR3. D genes are given only for firm matches. Clone size is shown for a subset of rows, as once, few, many or a class of expanded clone.

>NA|TRBJ2-2|NA|TRBV7-2
CASSFEIVTGELFF
>once|TRBJ2-5|NA|TRBV3-1
CARSHDLAGDNEQYF
>NA|TRBJ2-1|TRBD2|TRBV12-3/TRBV12-4
CATGTSGRAGNEQFF
>NA|TRBJ2-1|TRBD2|TRBV9
CASSEGTSGSYEQFF
>few|TRBJ2-1|TRBD2|TRBV29-1
CSVPPGLAAYNEQFF
>once|TRBJ1-2|NA|TRBV7-9
CASSSLPGRGYGYTF
>once|TRBJ2-1|TRBD2|TRBV14
CASSQDGGSVYNEQFF
>NA|TRBJ1-2|NA|TRBV7-2
CASSLGPGGGYGYTF
>few|TRBJ1-2|TRBD1|TRBV4-2
CASSHVSGQGINYGYTF
>NA|TRBJ2-1|NA|TRBV9
CASSVAMGARGSYNEQFF
>NA|TRBJ2-3|NA|TRBV3-1
CASSQKGSSTDTQYF
>few|TRBJ2-4|TRBD2|TRBV12-3/TRBV12-4
CASSSGSVEQYF